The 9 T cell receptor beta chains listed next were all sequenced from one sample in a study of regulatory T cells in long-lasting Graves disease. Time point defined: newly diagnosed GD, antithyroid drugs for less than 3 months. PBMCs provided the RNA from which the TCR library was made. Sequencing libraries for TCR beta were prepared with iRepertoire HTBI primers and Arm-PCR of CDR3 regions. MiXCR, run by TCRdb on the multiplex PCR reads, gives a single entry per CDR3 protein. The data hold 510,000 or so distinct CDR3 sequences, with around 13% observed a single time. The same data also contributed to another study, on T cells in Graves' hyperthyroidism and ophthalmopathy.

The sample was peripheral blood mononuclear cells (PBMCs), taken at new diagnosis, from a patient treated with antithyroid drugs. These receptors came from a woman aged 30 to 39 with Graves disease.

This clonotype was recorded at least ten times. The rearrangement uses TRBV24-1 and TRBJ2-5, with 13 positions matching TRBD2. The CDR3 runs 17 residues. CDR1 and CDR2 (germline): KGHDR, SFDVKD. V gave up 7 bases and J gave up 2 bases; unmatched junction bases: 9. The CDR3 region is CATSGRTSGRGQETQYF. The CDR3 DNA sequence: TGTGCCACCAGCGGACGGACTAGCGGGAGAGGTCAAGAGACCCAGTACTTC.

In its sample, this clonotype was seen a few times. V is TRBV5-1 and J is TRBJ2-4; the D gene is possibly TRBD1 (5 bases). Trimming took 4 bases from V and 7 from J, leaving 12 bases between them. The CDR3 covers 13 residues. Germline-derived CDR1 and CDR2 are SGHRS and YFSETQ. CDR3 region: CASSTGPGNIQYF. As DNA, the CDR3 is TGCGCCAGCAGCACGGGCCCAGGGAACATTCAGTACTTC.

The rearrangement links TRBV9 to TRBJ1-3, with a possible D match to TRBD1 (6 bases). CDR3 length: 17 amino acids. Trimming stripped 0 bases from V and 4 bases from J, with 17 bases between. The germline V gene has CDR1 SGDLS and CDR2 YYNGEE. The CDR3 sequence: CASSVEERGLPGNTIYF. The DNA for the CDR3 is TGTGCCAGCAGCGTAGAGGAGCGGGGGCTCCCCGGAAACACCATATATTTT.

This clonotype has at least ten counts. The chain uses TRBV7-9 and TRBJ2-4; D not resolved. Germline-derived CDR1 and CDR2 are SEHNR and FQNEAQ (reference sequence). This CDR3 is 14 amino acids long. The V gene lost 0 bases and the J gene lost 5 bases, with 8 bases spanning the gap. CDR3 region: CASSLATRENIQYF. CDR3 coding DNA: TGTGCCAGCAGCTTAGCCACCCGGGAAAACATTCAGTACTTC.

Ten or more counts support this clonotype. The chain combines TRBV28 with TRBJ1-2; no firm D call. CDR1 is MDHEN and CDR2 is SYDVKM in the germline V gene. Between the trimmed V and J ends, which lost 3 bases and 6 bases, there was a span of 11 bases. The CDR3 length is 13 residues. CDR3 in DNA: TGTGCCAGCAGTTTTTCAGAGTTGGATGGCTACACCTTC. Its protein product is CASSFSELDGYTF.

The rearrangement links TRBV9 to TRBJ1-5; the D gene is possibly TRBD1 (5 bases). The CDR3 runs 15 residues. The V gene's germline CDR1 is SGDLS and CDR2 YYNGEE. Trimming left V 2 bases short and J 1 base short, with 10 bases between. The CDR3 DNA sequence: TGTGCCAGCAGCGTGCGGGGGTGGAGCAATCAGCCCCAGCATTTT. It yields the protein CASSVRGWSNQPQHF.

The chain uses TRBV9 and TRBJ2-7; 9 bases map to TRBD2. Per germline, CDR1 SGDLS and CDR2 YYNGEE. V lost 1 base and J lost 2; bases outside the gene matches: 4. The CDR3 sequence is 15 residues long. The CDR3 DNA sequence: TGTGCCAGCAGCGTAAAGGCTAGCGGGGCCTACGAGCAGTACTTC. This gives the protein CASSVKASGAYEQYF.

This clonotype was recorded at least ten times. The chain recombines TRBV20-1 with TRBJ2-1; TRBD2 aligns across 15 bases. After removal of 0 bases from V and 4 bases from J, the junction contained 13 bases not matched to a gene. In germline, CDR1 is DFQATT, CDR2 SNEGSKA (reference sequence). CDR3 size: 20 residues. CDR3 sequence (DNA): TGCAGTGCTAGAGATCCGGAAGGGACTAGCGGGAGGAACAGGTACAATGAGCAGTTCTTC. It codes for CSARDPEGTSGRNRYNEQFF.

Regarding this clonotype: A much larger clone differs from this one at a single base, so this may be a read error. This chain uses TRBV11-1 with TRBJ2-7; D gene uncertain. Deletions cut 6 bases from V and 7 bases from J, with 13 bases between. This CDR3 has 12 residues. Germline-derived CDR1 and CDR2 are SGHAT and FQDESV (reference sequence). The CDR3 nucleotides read TGTGCCAGCAGTCACCGACACTCTGAGCAGTACTTC. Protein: CASSHRHSEQYF.